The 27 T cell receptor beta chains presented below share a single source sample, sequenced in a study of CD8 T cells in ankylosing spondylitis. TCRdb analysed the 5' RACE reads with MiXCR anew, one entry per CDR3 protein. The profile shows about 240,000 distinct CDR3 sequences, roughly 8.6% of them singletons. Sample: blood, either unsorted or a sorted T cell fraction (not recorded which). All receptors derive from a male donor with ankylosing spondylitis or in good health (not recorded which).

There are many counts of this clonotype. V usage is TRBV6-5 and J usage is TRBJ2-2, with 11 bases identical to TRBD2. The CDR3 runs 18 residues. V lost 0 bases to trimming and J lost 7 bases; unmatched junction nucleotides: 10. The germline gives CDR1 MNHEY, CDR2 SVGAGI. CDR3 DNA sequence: TGTGCCAGCAGTTACTCGAGACTAGCGGGATCGGCGGTCGGGGAGCTGTTTTTT. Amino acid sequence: CASSYSRLAGSAVGELFF.

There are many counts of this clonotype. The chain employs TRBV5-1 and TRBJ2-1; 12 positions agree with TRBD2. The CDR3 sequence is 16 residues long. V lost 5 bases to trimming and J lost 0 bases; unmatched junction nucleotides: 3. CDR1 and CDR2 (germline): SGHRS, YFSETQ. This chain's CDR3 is CASRPLAGGSYNEQFF. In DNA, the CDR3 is TGCGCCAGCAGGCCACTAGCGGGGGGCTCCTACAATGAGCAGTTCTTC.

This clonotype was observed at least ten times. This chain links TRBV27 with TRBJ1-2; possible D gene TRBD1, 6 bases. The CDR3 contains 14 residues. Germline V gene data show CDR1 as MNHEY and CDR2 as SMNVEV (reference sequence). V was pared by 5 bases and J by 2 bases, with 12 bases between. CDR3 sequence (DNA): TGTGCCAGCAGTCCCGGGGGCGGCAACTATGGCTACACCTTC. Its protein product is CASSPGGGNYGYTF.

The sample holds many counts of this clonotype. CDR3 DNA: TGTGCCAGCAGTTTGGGGACCCGGGGGGTCTACAATGAGCAGTTCTTC. It is translated as CASSLGTRGVYNEQFF. The chain links TRBV12-3 or TRBV12-4 to TRBJ2-1; TRBD2 aligns across 7 bases. There are 16 residues in the CDR3. Trimming at V came to 3 bases and at J to 3 bases, leaving 8 bases not matched to a gene.

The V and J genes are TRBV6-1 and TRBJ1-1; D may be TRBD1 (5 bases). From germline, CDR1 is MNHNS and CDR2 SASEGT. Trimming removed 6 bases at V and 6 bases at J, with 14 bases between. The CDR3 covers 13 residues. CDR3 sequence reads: CASSIYRSAEAFF. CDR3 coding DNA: TGTGCCAGCAGCATTTACAGGTCGGCTGAAGCTTTCTTT.

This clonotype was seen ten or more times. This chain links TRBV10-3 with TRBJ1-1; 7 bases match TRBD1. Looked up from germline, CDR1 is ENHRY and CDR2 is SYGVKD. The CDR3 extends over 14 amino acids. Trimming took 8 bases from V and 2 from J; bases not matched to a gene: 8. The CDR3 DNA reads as TGTGCCATCTCCTTTGACAGGGCCAACACTGAAGCTTTCTTT. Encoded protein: CAISFDRANTEAFF.

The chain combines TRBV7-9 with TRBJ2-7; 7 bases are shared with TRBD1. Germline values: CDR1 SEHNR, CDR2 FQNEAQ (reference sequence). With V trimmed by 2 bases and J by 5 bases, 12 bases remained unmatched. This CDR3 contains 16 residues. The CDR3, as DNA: TGTGCCAGCAGCTTAACCCCCTGGGACAGATTGCACGAGCAGTACTTC. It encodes CASSLTPWDRLHEQYF.

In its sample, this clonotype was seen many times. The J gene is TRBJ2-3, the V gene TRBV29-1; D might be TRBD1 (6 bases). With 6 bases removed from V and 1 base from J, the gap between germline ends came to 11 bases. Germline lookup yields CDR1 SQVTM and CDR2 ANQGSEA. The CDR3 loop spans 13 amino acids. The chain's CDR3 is CSVRQARTDTQYF. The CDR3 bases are TGCAGCGTCAGACAGGCGCGCACAGATACGCAGTATTTT.

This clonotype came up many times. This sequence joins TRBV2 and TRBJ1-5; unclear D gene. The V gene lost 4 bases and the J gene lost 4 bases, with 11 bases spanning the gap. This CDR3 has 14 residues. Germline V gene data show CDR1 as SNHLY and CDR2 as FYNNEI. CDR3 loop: CASSVEVMNQPQHF. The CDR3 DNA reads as TGTGCCAGCAGTGTGGAAGTAATGAATCAGCCCCAGCATTTT.

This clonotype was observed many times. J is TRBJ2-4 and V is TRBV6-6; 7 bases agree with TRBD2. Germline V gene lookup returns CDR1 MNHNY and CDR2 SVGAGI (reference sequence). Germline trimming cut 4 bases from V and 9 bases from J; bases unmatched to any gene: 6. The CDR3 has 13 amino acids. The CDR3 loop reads CASSSSGDIIQYF. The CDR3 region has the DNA TGTGCCAGCAGTTCCAGCGGGGATATCATTCAGTACTTC.

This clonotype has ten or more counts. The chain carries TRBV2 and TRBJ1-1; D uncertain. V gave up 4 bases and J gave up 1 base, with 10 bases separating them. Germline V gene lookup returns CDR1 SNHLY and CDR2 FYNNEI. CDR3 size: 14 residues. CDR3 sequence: CASSVDGQNTEAFF. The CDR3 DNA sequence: TGTGCCAGCAGTGTGGACGGGCAGAACACTGAAGCTTTCTTT.

The CDR3 spells CASSNIAGGRYEQYF. CDR3 nucleotides: TGTGCCAGCAGCAACATAGCGGGAGGCCGATACGAGCAGTACTTC. The rearrangement joins TRBV11-2 to TRBJ2-7, with TRBD2 identical over 10 bases. The V and J ends lost 5 bases and 4 bases, in that order; junction bases with no gene match: 8. CDR1 and CDR2 (germline): SGHAT, FQNNGV. The CDR3 is made up of 15 amino acids.

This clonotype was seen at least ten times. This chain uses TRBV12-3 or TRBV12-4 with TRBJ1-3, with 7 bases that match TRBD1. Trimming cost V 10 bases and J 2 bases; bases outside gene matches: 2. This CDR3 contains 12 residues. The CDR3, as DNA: TGTGCCACCGGGACAGCTGGAAACACCATATATTTT. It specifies CATGTAGNTIYF.

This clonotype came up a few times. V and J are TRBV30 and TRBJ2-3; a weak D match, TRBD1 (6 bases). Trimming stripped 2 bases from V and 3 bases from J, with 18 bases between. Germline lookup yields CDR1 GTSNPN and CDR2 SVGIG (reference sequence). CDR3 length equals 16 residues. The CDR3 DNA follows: TGTGCCTGGAGTCGCATCAGGGGAGAAGGGACAGATACGCAGTATTTT. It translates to CAWSRIRGEGTDTQYF.

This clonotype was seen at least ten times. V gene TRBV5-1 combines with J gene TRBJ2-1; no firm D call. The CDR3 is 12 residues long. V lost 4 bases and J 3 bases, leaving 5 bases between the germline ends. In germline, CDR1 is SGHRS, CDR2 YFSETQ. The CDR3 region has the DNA TGCGCCAGCAGCGCCGACTACAATGAGCAGTTCTTC. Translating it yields CASSADYNEQFF.

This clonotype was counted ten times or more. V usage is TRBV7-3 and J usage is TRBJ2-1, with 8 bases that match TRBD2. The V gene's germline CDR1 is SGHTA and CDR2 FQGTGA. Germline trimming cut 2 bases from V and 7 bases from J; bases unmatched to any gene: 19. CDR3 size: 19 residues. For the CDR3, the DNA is TGTGCCAGCAGCTTACGGCTAGCGGGCCACCCCCAGCCAGGAAATGAGCAGTTCTTC. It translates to CASSLRLAGHPQPGNEQFF.

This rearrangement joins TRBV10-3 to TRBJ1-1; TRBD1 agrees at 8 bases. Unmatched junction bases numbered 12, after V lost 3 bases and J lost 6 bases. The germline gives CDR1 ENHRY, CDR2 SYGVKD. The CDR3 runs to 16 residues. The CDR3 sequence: CAISDGQGAWGSEAFF. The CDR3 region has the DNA TGTGCCATCAGTGATGGTCAGGGGGCGTGGGGATCTGAAGCTTTCTTT.

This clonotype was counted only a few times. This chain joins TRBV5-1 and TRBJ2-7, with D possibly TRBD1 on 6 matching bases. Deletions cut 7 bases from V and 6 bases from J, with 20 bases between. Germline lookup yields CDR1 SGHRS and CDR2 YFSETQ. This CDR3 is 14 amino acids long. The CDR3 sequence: CASGEQGVGVEQYF. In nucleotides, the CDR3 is TGCGCCAGCGGTGAACAGGGAGTGGGAGTCGAGCAGTACTTC.

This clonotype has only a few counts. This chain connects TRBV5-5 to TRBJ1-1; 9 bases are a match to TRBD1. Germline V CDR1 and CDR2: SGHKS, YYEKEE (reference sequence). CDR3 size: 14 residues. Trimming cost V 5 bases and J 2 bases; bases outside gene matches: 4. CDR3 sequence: CASSHRGHNTEAFF. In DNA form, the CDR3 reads TGTGCCAGCAGTCACAGGGGGCATAACACTGAAGCTTTCTTT.

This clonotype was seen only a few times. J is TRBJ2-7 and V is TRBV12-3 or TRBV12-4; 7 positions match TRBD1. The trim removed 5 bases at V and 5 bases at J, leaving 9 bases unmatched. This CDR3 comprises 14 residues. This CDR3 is CASSGPGRGNEQYF. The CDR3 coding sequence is TGTGCCAGCAGTGGACCTGGCAGGGGGAACGAGCAGTACTTC.

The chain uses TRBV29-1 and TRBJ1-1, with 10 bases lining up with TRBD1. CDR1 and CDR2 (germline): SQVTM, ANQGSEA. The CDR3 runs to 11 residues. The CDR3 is CSTGQGAEAFF. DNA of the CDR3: TGCAGTACCGGACAGGGGGCTGAAGCTTTCTTT. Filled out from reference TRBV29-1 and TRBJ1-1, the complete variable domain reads SAVISQKPSRDICQRGTSLTIQCQVDSQVTMMFWYRQQPGQSLTLIATANQGSEATYESGFVIDKFPISRPNLTFSTLTVSNMSPEDSSIYLCSTGQGAEAFFGQGTRLTVV.

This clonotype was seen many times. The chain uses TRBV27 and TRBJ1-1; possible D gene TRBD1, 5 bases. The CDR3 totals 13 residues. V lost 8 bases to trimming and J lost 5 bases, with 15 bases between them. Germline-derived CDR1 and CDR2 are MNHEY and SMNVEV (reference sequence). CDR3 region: CASSEAGRTEAFF. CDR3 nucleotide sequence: TGTGCCAGCTCCGAGGCAGGGAGAACTGAAGCTTTCTTT.

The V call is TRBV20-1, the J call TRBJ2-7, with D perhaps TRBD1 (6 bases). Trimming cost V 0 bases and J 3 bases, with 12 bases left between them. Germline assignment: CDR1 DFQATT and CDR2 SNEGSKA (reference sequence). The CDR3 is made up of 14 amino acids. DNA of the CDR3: TGCAGTGCTAGAGATCGAACAGGGAACTACGAGCAGTACTTC. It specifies CSARDRTGNYEQYF.

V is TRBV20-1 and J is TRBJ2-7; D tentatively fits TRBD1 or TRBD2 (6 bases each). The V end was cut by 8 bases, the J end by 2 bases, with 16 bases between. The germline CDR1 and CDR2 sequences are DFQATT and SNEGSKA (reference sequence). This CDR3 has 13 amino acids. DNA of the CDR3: TGCAGTTCTTTGGGGGGCACCCCCTACGAGCAGTACTTC. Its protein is CSSLGGTPYEQYF.

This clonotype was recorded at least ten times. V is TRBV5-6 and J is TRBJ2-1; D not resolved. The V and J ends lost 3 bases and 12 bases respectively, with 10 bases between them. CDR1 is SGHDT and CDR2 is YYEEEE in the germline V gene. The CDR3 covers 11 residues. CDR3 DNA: TGTGCCAGCAGCTCAGAAATGGGGCAGTTCTTC. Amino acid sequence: CASSSEMGQFF.

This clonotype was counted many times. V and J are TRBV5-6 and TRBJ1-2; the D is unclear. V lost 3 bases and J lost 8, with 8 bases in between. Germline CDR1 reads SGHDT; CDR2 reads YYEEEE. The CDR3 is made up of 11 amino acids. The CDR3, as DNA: TGTGCCAGCAGCTCCGCGGACGGCTACACCTTC. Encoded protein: CASSSADGYTF.

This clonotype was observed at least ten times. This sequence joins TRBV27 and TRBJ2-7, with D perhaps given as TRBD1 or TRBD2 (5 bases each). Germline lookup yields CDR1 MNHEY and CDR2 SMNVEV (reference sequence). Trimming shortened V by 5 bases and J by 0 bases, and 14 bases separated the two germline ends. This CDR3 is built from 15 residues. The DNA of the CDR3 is TGTGCCAGCAGTCAGAGGGACCGCCCCTCCTACGAGCAGTACTTC. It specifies CASSQRDRPSYEQYF.